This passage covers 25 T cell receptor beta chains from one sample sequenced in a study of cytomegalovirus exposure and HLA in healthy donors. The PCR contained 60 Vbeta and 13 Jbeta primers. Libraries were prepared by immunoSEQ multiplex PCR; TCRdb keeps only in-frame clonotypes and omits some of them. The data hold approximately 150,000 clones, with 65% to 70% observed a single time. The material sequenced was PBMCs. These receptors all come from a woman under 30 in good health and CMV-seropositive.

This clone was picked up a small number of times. CDR3 nucleotides: TGCGCCAGCAGCCAACATATTGGGGGACCCGGGACAGGGAATTCACCCCTCCACTTT. It encodes CASSQHIGGPGTGNSPLHF. The V and J genes are TRBV4-1 and TRBJ1-6, with 9 bases fitting TRBD1. Germline CDR1 MGHRA, CDR2 YSYEKL. This CDR3 region has 19 residues. Germline trimming cut 2 bases from V and 7 bases from J; bases unmatched to any gene: 15.

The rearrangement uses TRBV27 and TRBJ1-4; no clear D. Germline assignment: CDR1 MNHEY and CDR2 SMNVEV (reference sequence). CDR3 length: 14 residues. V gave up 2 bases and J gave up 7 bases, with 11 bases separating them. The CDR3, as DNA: TGTGCCAGCAGTTTAAGTCGGCGGGGTGAAAAACTGTTTTTT. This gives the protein CASSLSRRGEKLFF.

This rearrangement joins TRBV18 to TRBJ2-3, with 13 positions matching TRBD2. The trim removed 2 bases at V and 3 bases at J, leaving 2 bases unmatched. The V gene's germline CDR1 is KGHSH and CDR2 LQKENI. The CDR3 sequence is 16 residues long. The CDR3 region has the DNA TGTGCCAGCTCACCAACTAGCGGGAGGGTTACAGATACGCAGTATTTT. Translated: CASSPTSGRVTDTQYF.

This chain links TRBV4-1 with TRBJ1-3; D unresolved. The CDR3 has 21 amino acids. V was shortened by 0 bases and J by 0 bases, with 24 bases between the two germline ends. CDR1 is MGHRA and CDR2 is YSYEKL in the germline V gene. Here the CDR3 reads CASSQDIPDPRRLFSGNTIYF. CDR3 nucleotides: TGCGCCAGCAGCCAAGATATTCCCGACCCCAGGCGCCTTTTCTCTGGAAACACCATATATTTT.

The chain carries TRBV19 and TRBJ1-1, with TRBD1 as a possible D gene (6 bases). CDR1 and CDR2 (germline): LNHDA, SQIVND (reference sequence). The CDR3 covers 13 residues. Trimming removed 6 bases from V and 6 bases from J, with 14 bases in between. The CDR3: CASRDSVLAEAFF. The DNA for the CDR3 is TGTGCCAGTAGGGACAGCGTATTGGCTGAAGCTTTCTTT.

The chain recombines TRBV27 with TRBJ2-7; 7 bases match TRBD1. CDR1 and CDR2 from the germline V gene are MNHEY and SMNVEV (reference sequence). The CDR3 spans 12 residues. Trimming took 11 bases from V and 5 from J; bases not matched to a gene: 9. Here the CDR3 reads CAGDRARNEQYF. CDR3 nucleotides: TGTGCCGGAGACAGGGCTCGGAACGAGCAGTACTTC.

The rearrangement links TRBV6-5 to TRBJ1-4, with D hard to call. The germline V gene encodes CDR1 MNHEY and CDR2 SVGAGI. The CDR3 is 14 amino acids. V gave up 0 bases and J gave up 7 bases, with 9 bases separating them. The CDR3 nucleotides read TGTGCCAGCAGTTACTCGTTCTCGGGTGAAAAACTGTTTTTT. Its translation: CASSYSFSGEKLFF.

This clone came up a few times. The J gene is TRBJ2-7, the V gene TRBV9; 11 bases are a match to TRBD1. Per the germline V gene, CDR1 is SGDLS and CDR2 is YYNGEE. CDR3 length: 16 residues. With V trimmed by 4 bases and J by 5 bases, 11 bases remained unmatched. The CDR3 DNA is TGTGCCAGCAGCTCGCCGTGGGGACAGGGGGGTGACGAGCAGTACTTC. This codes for CASSSPWGQGGDEQYF.

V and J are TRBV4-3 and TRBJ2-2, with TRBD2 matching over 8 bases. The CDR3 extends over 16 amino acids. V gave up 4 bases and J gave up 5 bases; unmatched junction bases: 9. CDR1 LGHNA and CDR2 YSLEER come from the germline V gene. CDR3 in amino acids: CASSRSGLGLTGELFF. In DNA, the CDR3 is TGCGCCAGCAGCCGATCGGGACTAGGTTTAACCGGGGAGCTGTTTTTT.

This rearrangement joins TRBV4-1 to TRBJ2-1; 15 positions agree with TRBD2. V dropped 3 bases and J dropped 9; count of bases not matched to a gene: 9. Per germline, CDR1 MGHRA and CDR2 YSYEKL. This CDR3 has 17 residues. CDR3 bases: TGCGCCAGCAGCCAGCGGACTAGCGGGAGGGGAAGGGGTGAGCAGTTCTTC. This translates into CASSQRTSGRGRGEQFF.

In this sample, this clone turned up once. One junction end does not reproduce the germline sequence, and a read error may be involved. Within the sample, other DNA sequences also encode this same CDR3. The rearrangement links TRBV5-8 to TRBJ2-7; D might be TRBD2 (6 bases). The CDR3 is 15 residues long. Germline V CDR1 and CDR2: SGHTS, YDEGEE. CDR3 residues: CASRPRTTSSYEQYF. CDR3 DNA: TGTGCCAGCAGACCGAGGACTACCAGCTCCTATGAGCAGTACTTC.

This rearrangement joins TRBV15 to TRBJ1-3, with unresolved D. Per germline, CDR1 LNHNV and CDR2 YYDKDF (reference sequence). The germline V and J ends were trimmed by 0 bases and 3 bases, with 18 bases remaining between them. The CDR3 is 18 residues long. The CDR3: CATSRDLRVGYRGNTIYF. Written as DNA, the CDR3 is TGTGCCACCAGCAGAGATTTGAGGGTTGGTTATCGTGGAAACACCATATATTTT.

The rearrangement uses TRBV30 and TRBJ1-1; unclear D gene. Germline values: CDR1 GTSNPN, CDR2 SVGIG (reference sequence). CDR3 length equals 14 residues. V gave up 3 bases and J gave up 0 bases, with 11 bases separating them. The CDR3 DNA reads TGTGCCTGGAGCCGATTGACTATGAACACTGAAGCTTTCTTT. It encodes CAWSRLTMNTEAFF.

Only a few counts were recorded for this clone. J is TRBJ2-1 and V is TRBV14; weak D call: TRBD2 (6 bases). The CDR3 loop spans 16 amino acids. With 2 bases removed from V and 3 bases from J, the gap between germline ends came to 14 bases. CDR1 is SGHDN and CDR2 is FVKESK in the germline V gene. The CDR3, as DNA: TGTGCCAGCAGCCAAAAGTGGGACGGGAGCTACAATGAGCAGTTCTTC. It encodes CASSQKWDGSYNEQFF.

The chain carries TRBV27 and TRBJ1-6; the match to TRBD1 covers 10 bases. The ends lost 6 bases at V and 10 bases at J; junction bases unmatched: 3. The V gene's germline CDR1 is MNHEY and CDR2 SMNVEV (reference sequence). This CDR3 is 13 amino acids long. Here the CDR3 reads CASRTGGKSPLHF. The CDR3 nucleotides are TGTGCCAGCAGGACAGGGGGCAAATCACCCCTCCACTTT.

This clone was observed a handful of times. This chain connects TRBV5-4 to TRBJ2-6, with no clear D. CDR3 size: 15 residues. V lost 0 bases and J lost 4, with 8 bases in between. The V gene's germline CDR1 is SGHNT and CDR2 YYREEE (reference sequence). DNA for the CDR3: TGTGCCAGCAGCTTGGCTTGGGCCGGGGCCAACGTCCTGACTTTC. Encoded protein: CASSLAWAGANVLTF.

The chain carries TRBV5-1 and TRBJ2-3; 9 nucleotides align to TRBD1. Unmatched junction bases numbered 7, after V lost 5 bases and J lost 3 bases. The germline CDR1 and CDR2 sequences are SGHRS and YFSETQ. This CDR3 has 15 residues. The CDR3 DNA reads TGCGCCAGCAGATCGGGACAGGGAGCAACAGATACGCAGTATTTT. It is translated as CASRSGQGATDTQYF.

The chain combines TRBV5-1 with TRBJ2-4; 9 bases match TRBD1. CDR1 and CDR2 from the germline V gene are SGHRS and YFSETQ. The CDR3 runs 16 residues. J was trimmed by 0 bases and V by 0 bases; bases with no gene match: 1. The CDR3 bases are TGCGCCAGCAGCTTGGTGACAGGGGGAGCCAAAAACATTCAGTACTTC. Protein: CASSLVTGGAKNIQYF.

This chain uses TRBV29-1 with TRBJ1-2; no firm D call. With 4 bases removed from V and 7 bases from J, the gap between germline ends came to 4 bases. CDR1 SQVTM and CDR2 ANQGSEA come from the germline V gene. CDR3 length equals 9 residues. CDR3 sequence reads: CSVASGYTF. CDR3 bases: TGCAGCGTTGCGAGTGGCTACACCTTC.

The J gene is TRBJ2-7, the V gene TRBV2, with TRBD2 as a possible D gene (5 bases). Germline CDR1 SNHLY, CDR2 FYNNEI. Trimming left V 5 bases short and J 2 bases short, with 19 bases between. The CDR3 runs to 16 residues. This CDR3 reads CASSTPTLADAYEQYF. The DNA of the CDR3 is TGTGCCAGCAGTACCCCAACGCTAGCTGATGCCTACGAGCAGTACTTC.

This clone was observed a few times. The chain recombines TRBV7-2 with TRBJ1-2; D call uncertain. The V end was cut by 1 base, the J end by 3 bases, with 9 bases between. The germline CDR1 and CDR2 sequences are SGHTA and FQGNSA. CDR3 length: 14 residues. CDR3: CASSLDVTDYGYTF. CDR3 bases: TGTGCCAGCAGCTTAGATGTCACGGACTATGGCTACACCTTC.

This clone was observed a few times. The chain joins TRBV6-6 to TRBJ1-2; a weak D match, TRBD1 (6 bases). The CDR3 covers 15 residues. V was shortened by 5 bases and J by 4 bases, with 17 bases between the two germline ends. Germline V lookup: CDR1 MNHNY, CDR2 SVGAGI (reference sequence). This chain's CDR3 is CASSDPDSNLYGYTF. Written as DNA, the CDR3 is TGTGCCAGCAGTGACCCGGACAGTAACCTCTATGGCTACACCTTC.

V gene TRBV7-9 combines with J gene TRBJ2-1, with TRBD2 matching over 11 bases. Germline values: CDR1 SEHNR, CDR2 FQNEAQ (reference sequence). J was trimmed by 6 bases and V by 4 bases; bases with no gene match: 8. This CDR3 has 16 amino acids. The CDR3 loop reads CASSSPLAGVANEQFF. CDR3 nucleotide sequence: TGTGCCAGCAGCTCACCACTAGCGGGAGTCGCCAATGAGCAGTTCTTC.

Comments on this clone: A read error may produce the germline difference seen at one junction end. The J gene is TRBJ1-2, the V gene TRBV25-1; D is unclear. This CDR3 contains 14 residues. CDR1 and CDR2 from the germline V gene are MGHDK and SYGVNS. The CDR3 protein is CASRELARNYGYTF. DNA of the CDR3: TGTGCCAGCAGGGAATTGGCCAGAAACTATGGCTACACCTTC.

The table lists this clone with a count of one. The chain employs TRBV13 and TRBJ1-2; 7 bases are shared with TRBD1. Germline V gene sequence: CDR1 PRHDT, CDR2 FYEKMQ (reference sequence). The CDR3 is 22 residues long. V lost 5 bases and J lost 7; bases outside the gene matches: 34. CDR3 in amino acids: CASSTGMVLQGNLGSPLSGYTF. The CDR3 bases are TGTGCCAGCAGCACCGGAATGGTTCTACAGGGGAATTTAGGGTCCCCTCTAAGTGGCTACACCTTC.